Given below is one T cell receptor beta chain in context. This sample is part of a study of blood T cell repertoires in COVID-19. Study-wide context: The origin of the acute and convalescent COVID-19 samples was the United States, Italy and Spain. T cells, B-cell-depleted T cells, or PBMCs provided the cDNA or gDNA that served as material.

This CDR3 is 14 amino acids long. In germline, CDR1 is SGHDN, CDR2 FVKESK. V lost 7 bases and J lost 0, with 7 bases in between. Authors' processing steps: By means of reference gene primer amplification, nucleated cell counts were estimated. Data came from immunoSEQ multiplex PCR; TCRdb stores just in-frame clones and leaves some out. V and J calls and clone size are those listed in that table; D and trimming were worked out from the DNA. The repertoire holds approximately 300,000 clones, with approximately 90% as singletons. This clonotype was obtained from a man younger than 45 with acute or convalescent COVID-19. The rearrangement joins TRBV14 to TRBJ2-6; no clear D gene. The specimen was peripheral blood. The CDR3 DNA is TGTGCCAGCACTCAGTCCTCTGGGGCCAACGTCCTGACTTTC. Protein product: CASTQSSGANVLTF. The variable domain in full, completed from reference TRBV14 and TRBJ2-6, reads EAGVTQFPSHSVIEKGQTVTLRCDPISGHDNLYWYRRVMGKEIKFLLHFVKESKQDESGMPNNRFLAERTGGTYSTLKVQPAELEDSGVYFCASTQSSGANVLTFGAGSRLTVL.